This T cell receptor (beta chain) was retrieved from a study of Ad26.COV2.S vaccination and SARS-CoV-2 variants. Turning to the study itself: COV1001, an Ad26.COV2.S trial, supplied this vaccine-arm donor. Ad26.COV2.S, an intramuscular injection, was given once or twice 56 days apart.

Study-level points and caveats: Substantial response breadth was reportedly seen for spike-specific CD8+ and CD4+ T cells after vaccination.

This clone has just one count. The antigen is unknown. Clones were sequenced by immunoSEQ multiplex PCR, and TCRdb holds only the in-frame ones, with some missing. The sample shows fewer than 900,000 clones, 70% to 90% of them seen only once. Described treatment: over 15 received Ad26.COV2.S at low or high dose, single or two shots; about five received placebo; per-sample allocation not given. Repertoires come from day 63 after the first vaccine or placebo injection. Whoever gave the sample was an adult aged 18-55 years in Boston. Deletions cut 6 bases from V and 2 bases from J, with 15 bases between. CDR1 and CDR2 (germline): SGHNT, YYREEE (reference sequence). This CDR3 is 15 amino acids long.

The chain employs TRBV5-4 and TRBJ2-1, with D tentatively TRBD1 or TRBD2 (6 bases each). This sample comprised peripheral blood, obtained in a trial of Ad26.COV2.S vaccine versus placebo. This sequence originates from a person aged 18-65 years who received the Ad26.COV2.S COVID-19 vaccine or a placebo. In nucleotides, the CDR3 is TGTGCCAGCACCACGTTAGGGGGGCCCTACAATGAGCAGTTCTTC. It specifies CASTTLGGPYNEQFF.